What follows are 9 T cell receptor beta chains derived from one specimen sequenced in a study of vaccination effects on CD4 cells after COVID-19. ViraFEST assay sequencing came after antigen-specific CD4+ T cells were expanded with viral peptide pools. Cells that had been cultured for ten to eleven days were the source of isolated CD4+ T cells. Either the mRNA-1273 or the BNT162b2 vaccine was given to participants as two doses. TCRdb's copy holds only in-frame clones and misses some; the assay was immunoSEQ multiplex PCR. In the table there are roughly 71,000 clones, about 81% of which are singletons. These TCRs are of unknown antigen specificity. The starting material was CD4+ T cells from PBMCs cultured with HCoV-229E spike peptides, obtained after COVID-19 vaccination. All receptors derive from a human donor who received a COVID-19 vaccine.

The chain uses TRBV28 and TRBJ2-7; D remains ambiguous. The V and J ends lost 6 bases and 5 bases respectively, with 8 bases between them. This CDR3 has 11 amino acids. Germline loops: CDR1 MDHEN, CDR2 SYDVKM. The CDR3 DNA follows: TGTGCCAGCAGATCTAATAACGAGCAGTACGTC. This sequence encodes CASRSNNEQYV.

The chain couples TRBV7-3 to TRBJ2-3, with 10 bases identical to TRBD2. Germline CDR1 and CDR2: SGHTA and FQGTGA. The CDR3 runs 17 residues. Losses at the gene ends were 5 bases for V and 4 bases for J; bases not matched to a gene: 12. DNA for the CDR3: TGTGCCAGCAGCCCCGACAGGAGCGGGGGGGCTTCAGATACGCAGTATTTT. Amino acids: CASSPDRSGGASDTQYF.

This clone was counted only a few times. The chain uses TRBV6-5 and TRBJ1-6, with TRBD1 identical over 7 bases. V gave up 0 bases and J gave up 6 bases; unmatched junction bases: 5. Looked up from germline, CDR1 is MNHEY and CDR2 is SVGAGI. The CDR3 loop spans 16 amino acids. The CDR3: CASSYSGTAPNSPLHF. In nucleotides, the CDR3 is TGTGCCAGCAGTTACTCCGGGACAGCTCCTAATTCACCCCTCCACTTT.

V is TRBV7-3 and J is TRBJ1-1; D is ambiguous. The CDR3 length is 13 residues. Germline CDR1 is SGHTA and CDR2 is FQGTGA. Between the trimmed V and J ends, which lost 5 bases and 3 bases, there was a span of 10 bases. DNA of the CDR3: TGTGCCAGCAGCACGATAAGGGACACTGAAGCTTTCTTT. Residues: CASSTIRDTEAFF.

The chain combines TRBV3-1 (or the pseudogene TRBV3-2) with TRBJ2-3, with 7 bases identical to TRBD1. V trimming: 6 bases; J trimming: 2 bases; junction bases outside the gene matches: 5. The germline V gene has CDR1 LGHDT and CDR2 YNNKEL (reference sequence). This CDR3 has 14 amino acids. CDR3 sequence (DNA): TGTGCCAGCAGGCCCGGGACAGACACAGATACGCAGTATTTT. Residues: CASRPGTDTDTQYF.

V and J are TRBV18 and TRBJ2-2; TRBD2 matches 9 bases. Trimming cost V 5 bases and J 0 bases; bases outside gene matches: 4. CDR3 length: 16 amino acids. The V gene's germline CDR1 is KGHSH and CDR2 LQKENI. Here the CDR3 reads CASSSSSGANTGELFF. The CDR3 region has the DNA TGTGCCAGCTCATCCTCTAGCGGGGCGAACACCGGGGAGCTGTTTTTT.

The chain is built from TRBV6-5 and TRBJ2-1; TRBD1 matches 8 bases. J lost 0 bases, V lost 6 bases, and 1 base had no gene match. From germline, CDR1 is MNHEY and CDR2 SVGAGI. The CDR3 contains 14 residues. The CDR3 spells CASSTGGSYNEQFF. CDR3 nucleotides: TGTGCCAGCAGCACAGGGGGCTCCTACAATGAGCAGTTCTTC.

This sequence joins TRBV5-1 and TRBJ2-3; D gene unclear. V lost 3 bases, J lost 6 bases, and 11 bases lay in between. The CDR3 extends over 13 amino acids. Germline V gives CDR1 SGHRS, CDR2 YFSETQ. The CDR3 loop is CASSSDPSDTQYF. DNA of the CDR3: TGCGCCAGCAGCTCAGACCCCTCGGATACGCAGTATTTT.

The chain couples TRBV6-6 to TRBJ1-4; tentatively, D is TRBD1 (6 bases). CDR1 is MNHNY and CDR2 is SVGAGI in the germline V gene (reference sequence). V lost 6 bases and J 5 bases, leaving 16 bases between the germline ends. This CDR3 is built from 15 residues. This CDR3 reads CASRKGGPPNEKLFF. The CDR3 DNA follows: TGTGCCAGCAGAAAAGGGGGGCCCCCGAATGAAAAACTGTTTTTT.